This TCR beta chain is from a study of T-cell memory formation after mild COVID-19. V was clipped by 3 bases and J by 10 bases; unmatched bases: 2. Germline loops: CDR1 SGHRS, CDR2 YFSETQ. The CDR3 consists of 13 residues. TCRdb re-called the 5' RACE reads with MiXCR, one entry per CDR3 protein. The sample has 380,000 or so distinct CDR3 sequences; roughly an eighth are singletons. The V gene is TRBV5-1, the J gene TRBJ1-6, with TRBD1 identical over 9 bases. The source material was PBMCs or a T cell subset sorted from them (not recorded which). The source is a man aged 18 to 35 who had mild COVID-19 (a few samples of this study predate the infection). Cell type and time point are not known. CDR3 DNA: TGCGCCAGCAGCTGGGACAGGGAATCACCCCTCCACTTT. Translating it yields CASSWDRESPLHF.